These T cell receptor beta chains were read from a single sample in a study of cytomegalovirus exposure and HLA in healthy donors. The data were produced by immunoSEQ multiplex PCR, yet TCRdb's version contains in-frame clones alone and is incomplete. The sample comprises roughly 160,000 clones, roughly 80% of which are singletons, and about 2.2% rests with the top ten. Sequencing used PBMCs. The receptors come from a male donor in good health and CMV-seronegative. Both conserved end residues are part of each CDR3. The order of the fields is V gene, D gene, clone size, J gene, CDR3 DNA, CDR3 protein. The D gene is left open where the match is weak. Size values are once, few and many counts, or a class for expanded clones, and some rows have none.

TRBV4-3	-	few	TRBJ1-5	TGCGCCAGCAGCCAAGATCCCCTTGGTGCGGGCAATCAGCCCCAGCATTTT	CASSQDPLGAGNQPQHF
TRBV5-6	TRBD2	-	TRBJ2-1	TGTGCCAGCAGCCACAACCTAGCGGGGGGGTTGAATGAGCAGTTCTTC	CASSHNLAGGLNEQFF
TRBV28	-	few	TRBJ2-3	TGTGCCAGCAGCAGCACACTACCCACAGATACGCAGTATTTT	CASSSTLPTDTQYF
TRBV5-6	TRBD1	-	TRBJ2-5	TGTGCCAGCAGCTTGGAGTTGACAGGGGAAGAGACCCAGTACTTC	CASSLELTGEETQYF
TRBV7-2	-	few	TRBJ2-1	TGTGCCAGCAGCTTCGGGTTAGATCCCTACAATGAGCAGTTCTTC	CASSFGLDPYNEQFF
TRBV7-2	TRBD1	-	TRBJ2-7	TGTGCCGGCAGCTTAACGGACAGGGCTCTCGAGCAGTACTTC	CAGSLTDRALEQYF
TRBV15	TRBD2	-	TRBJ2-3	TGTGCCACCAGCAGAGAGGGTAGCGGGGGCGATACGCAGTATTTT	CATSREGSGGDTQYF
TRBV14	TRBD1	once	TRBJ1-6	TGTGCCAGCAGCCAAGTTACAGGGGTATATAATTCACCCCTCCACTTT	CASSQVTGVYNSPLHF
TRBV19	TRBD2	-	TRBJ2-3	TGTGCCAGTAGTATGACTAGCGGGGTAGATACGCAGTATTTT	CASSMTSGVDTQYF
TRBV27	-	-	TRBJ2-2	TGTGCCAGCATCAGGCAGAACACCGGGGAGCTGTTTTTT	CASIRQNTGELFF
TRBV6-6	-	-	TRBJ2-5	TGTGCCAGCAGTAGGGGGGGCGCGGAGACCCAGTACTTC	CASSRGGAETQYF
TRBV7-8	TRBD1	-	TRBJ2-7	TGTGCCAGCAGCGGCCACAGGGGGCTCGCCTACGAGCAGTACTTC	CASSGHRGLAYEQYF
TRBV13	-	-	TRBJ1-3	TGTGCCAGCAGCTTAGCCAACAGGGTTCGAGCTACTGGAAACACCATATATTTT	CASSLANRVRATGNTIYF
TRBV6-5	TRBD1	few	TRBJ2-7	TGTGCCAGCAGACCATCAGGGACAGGAACCTACGAGCAGTACTTC	CASRPSGTGTYEQYF
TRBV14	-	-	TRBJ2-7	TGTGCCAGCAGCCAAGATGTCGGGGGGCGGCAGTACTTC	CASSQDVGGRQYF
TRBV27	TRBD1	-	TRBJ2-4	TGTGCCAGCTATCCAAGATCTAAATCGGGACAGGGGTCCAAAAACATTCAGTACTTC	CASYPRSKSGQGSKNIQYF
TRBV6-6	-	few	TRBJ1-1	TGTGCCAGCACTTCCGGGAAGAACACTGAAGCTTTCTTT	CASTSGKNTEAFF
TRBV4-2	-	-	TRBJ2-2	TGTGCCAGCAGCCAGACAGGCGTAATCAACACCGGGGAGCTGTTTTTT	CASSQTGVINTGELFF
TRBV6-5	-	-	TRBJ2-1	TGTGCCAGCAGTTACGGGAGGAGGAATGAGCAGTTCTTC	CASSYGRRNEQFF
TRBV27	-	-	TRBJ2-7	TGTGCCAGCAGTTCCCAGGGATACCTTACCTACGAGCAGTACTTC	CASSSQGYLTYEQYF
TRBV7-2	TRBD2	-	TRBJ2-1	TGTGCCAGCAGCTTAGTCTGGGGGGGTCTGAGCTACAATGAGCAGTTCTTC	CASSLVWGGLSYNEQFF
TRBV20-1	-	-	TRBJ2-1	TGCAGTGCCAACCTAGATTGGGAGCAGTTCTTC	CSANLDWEQFF
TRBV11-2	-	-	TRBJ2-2	TGTGCCAGCAGCCGAACCGCGGGGCTTGGCGGGGAGCTGTTTTTT	CASSRTAGLGGELFF
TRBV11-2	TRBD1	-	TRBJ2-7	TGTGCCAGCAGTTGGACAGGGGGACCGTCCTACGAGCAGTACTTC	CASSWTGGPSYEQYF
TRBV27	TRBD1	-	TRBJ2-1	TGTGCCAGCGGAGACAGGGGAAGCTCCTACAATGAGCAGTTCTTC	CASGDRGSSYNEQFF
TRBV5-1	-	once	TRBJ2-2	TGCGCCAGCAGCAGAAGGTCGGGTCCGATGCTCACCGGGGAGCTGTTTTTT	CASSRRSGPMLTGELFF
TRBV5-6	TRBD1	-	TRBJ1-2	TGTGCCAGCAGCTCCGGACAGGGGAGTTTCGGCTATGGCTACACCTTC	CASSSGQGSFGYGYTF
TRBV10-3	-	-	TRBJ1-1	TGTGCCATCAGTCCTAGGGGCAAGAACACTGAAGCTTTCTTT	CAISPRGKNTEAFF
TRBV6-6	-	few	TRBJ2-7	TGTGCCAGCACCGGACAGAATCCGGCCTACGAGCAGTACTTC	CASTGQNPAYEQYF
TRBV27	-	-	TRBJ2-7	TGTGCCAGCAGTTTATCCCCGAGGAGCTACGAGCAGTACTTC	CASSLSPRSYEQYF